This T cell receptor beta chain was recovered during a study of response to subunit inactivated influenza vaccine. Broader study findings: Seasonal influenza vaccination, on each occasion, was suggested by the authors to recruit few new T cells.

Trimming removed 5 bases at V and 2 bases at J, with 13 bases between. The V gene's germline CDR1 is SGHTA and CDR2 FQGNSA. There are 14 residues in the CDR3. Via MiXCR, TCRdb re-called the RT-PCR reads, giving one row per CDR3 protein. The data show approximately 570,000 distinct CDR3 sequences, about 7.6% seen once. Comment on this clonotype: Its antigen is not known.

This TCR was sampled from a man aged 50 to 69 who received an inactivated influenza vaccine. This chain links TRBV7-2 with TRBJ2-7, with D tentatively TRBD2 (5 bases). This material consisted of PBMCs from blood, taken less than 25 months after vaccination. The CDR3, as DNA: TGTGCCAGCAGCCCTGGACCACTAGCCTACGAGCAGTACTTC. Residues: CASSPGPLAYEQYF.